This entry is about one TCR beta chain. This clonotype appeared a few times. Its antigen has not been determined. Base quality data are lacking; no much larger clone is found one base away. V is trimmed back by 2 bases and J by 4 bases, and the junction contains 5 bases that no gene match accounts for. Reading from cysteine to phenylalanine, the CDR3 counts 15 amino acids. Only the CDR3 part of the read is kept: 45 bases, read in frame from the first base. From the germline V gene, CDR1 is MDHEN and CDR2 is SYDVKM. The entry originates in a study of response to subunit inactivated influenza vaccine (dated by TCRdb to 2016 to 2018). Some background on the complete study: Deep quantitative profiling of the T cell receptor repertoire was used in the study to follow responses to a trivalent subunit inactivated influenza vaccine. General conclusions and limits of the study: The authors proposed that each seasonal influenza vaccination may bring in only a limited number of new T cells.

The library relied on RT-PCR. The instrument given in TCRdb is Illumina HiSeq 2500. Using fastp at Q25 and MiXCR, TCRdb reprocessed the public reads and kept productive beta chains. For every CDR3 protein sequence, its rows merge into one entry that carries the most common genes and DNA. This sample is represented by about 620,000 distinct CDR3 sequences; about 10% of them were singletons. Approximately 11% of the sample is held by the ten biggest clonotypes. The sample was also linked to a second study, of T cells expressing NK-cell markers. As that second paper reports: 5'RACE template switching, by which a universal primer site and unique molecular identifiers were added, was used to make TCR beta cDNA libraries. Three sorted T-cell subsets (CD3+CD56+NKG2C+, CD3+CD56+NKG2C- and CD3+CD56-NKG2C+) from under 10 donors had their TCR beta-chain repertoires profiled. Seven of the eight sequenced donors were HCMV-seropositive and one was HCMV-seronegative. To restrict sorting to alphabetaTCR-expressing T cells, an anti-gammadeltaTCR antibody was added in several experiments. In over 5 donors, the dominant CD3+CD56+NKG2C+ clonotypes were among the top 10 CD8+ clonotypes and accounted for roughly 1.0-7.5% of CD8+ T cells. Those dominant clonotypes were again the most abundant among CD3+CD56-NKG2C+ cells in a handful of donors, at about 28.3-60.1%. Whether the expanded NKG2C-expressing T cell clones were specific for HCMV antigens remained unclear. The eight sequenced donors were randomly selected healthy volunteers, three men and five women. HCMV-specific IgG was detected in serum with a commercial ELISA kit to determine HCMV serostatus. Peripheral blood mononuclear cells were isolated from blood by Ficoll density gradient centrifugation. For roughly 6 donors, bulk peripheral blood T-cell repertoires were also sequenced from unsorted PBMC. cDNA synthesis was primed from the TCR beta constant segment and was followed by two successive PCR amplification steps. Illumina HiSeq 2000/2500, MiSeq or NextSeq was used to sequence libraries as 2 x 150 bp reads. MIGEC was used to demultiplex reads and group the reads by UMI, and MiTCR was used to assemble and quantify clonotypes. To exclude erroneous sequences, only TCR cDNA sequences supported by at least two reads were retained. The tcR package was used for downstream repertoire analysis, and clonotypes were matched across fractions by CDR3 nucleotide sequence plus V segment. Antigen specificity was annotated against VDJdb with VDJmatch, allowing one amino acid substitution in CDR3.

The TCR sequence derives from a man in his fifties or sixties who received an inactivated influenza vaccine. Donor details come from another sample of the same person, matched by shared clones. Here the chain combines TRBV28 and TRBJ1-5; 7 bases in the junction line up with TRBD1. The sample here was PBMCs from blood, taken on the day of vaccination. The DNA sequence follows: TGTGCCAGCAGTTTAGACAGGGCAGGGAATCAGCCCCAGCATTTT. It codes for CASSLDRAGNQPQHF.